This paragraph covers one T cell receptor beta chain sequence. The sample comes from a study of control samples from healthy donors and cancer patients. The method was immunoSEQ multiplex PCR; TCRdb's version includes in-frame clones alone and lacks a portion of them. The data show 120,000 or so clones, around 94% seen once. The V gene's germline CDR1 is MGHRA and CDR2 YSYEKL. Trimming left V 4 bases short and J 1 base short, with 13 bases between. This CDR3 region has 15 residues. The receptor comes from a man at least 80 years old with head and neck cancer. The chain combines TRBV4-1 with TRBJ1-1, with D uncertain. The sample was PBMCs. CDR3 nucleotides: TGCGCCAGCAGCCCTACACCGGGCCCGAACACTGAAGCTTTCTTT. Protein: CASSPTPGPNTEAFF.